This TCR beta chain emerged from a study of T cell responses to AZD1222 COVID-19 vaccine. A word on this clone: The antigen is not known. Germline and junction disagree at one end, which may indicate a read error.

CDR1 and CDR2 from the germline V gene are SNHLY and FYNNEI. This CDR3 is 17 amino acids long. Broader study findings: A mostly white British donor set with more females was recruited, and clonal diversity was possibly underestimated. Only six or seven AZD1222 recipients tested seropositive at baseline.

Libraries were prepared by immunoSEQ multiplex PCR; TCRdb keeps only in-frame clonotypes and omits some of them. The table shows some 150,000 clones, with around 91% occurring only once. Material: peripheral blood, obtained on day 0 of AZD1222 vaccination. The TCR originated in an adult in good health. The rearrangement joins TRBV2 to TRBJ2-3; 10 positions agree with TRBD1. For the CDR3, the DNA is TGTGCCAGCAGTGATCCCGACAGGGGGCGAAGCACGGATACGCAGTATTTT. Its translation is CASSDPDRGRSTDTQYF.